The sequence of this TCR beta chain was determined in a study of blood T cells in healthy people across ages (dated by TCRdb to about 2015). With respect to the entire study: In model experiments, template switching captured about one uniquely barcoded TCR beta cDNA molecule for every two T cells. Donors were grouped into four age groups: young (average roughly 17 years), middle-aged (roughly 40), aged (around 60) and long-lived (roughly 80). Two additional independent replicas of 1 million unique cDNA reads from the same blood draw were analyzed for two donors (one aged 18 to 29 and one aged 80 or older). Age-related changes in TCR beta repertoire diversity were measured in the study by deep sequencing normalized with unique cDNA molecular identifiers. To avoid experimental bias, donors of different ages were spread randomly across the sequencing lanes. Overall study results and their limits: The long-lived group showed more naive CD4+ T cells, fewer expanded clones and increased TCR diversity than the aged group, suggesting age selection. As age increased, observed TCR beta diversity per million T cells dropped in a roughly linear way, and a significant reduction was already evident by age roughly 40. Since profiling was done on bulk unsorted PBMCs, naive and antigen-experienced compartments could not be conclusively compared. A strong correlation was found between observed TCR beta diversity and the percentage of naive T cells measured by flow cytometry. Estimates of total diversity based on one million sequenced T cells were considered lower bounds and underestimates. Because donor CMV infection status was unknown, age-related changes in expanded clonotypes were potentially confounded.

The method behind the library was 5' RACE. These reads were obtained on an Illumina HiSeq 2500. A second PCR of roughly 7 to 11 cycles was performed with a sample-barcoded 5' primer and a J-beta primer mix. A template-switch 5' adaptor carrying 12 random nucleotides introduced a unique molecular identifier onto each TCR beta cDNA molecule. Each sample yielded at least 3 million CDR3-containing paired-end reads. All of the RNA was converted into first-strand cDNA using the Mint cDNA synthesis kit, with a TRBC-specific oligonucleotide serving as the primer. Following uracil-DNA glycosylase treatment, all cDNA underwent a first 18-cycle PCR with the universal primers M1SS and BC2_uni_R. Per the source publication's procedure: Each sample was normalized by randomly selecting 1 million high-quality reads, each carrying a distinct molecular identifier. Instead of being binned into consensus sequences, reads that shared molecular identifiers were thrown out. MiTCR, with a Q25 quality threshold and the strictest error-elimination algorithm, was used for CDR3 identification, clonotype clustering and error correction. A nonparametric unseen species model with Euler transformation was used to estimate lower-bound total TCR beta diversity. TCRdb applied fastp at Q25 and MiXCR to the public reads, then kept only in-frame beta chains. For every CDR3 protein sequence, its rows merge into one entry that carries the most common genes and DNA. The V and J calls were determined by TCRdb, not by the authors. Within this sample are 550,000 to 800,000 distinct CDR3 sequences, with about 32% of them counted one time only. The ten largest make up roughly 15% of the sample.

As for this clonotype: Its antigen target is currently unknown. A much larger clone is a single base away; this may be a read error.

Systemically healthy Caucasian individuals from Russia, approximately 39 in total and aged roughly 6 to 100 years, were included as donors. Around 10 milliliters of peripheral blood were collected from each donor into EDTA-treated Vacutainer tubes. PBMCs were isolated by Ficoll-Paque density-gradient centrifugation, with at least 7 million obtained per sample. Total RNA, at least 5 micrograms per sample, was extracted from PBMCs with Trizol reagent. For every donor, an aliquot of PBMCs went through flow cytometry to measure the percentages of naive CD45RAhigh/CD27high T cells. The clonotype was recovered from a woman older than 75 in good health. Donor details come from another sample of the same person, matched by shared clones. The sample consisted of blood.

The DNA is as follows: TGTACCAGCAGCCTAAGAGCCGGGGAGACCCAGTACTTC. It encodes CTSSLRAGETQYF. This receptor chain uses TRBV7-6 and TRBJ2-5; no D gene call is confident. The CDR3 holds 13 amino acids from the cysteine to the phenylalanine. Only the CDR3 DNA is retained, 39 bases long and in frame from the first base. The germline V gene yields SGHVS for CDR1 and FNYEAQ for CDR2. Joined to the reference TRBV7-6 and TRBJ2-5 proteins, this CDR3 gives the full variable domain: GAGVSQSPRYKVTKRGQDVALRCDPISGHVSLYWYRQALGQGPEFLTYFNYEAQQDKSGLPNDRFSAERPEGSISTLTIQRTEQRDSAMYRCTSSLRAGETQYFGPGTRLLVL.